The 20 T cell receptor beta chains in this list originate from one sample, sequenced in a study of blood T cell repertoires in COVID-19. The protocol was immunoSEQ multiplex PCR, while the TCRdb copy is restricted to in-frame clones and leaves out a portion. The sample has about 110,000 clones; around 87% are singletons. The sample taken for sequencing was peripheral blood. The receptors were gathered from a woman of 80 years or more with acute or convalescent COVID-19.

The chain uses TRBV5-6 and TRBJ1-1; 10 bases fit TRBD1. The length of the CDR3 is 15 residues. Unmatched junction bases numbered 6, after V lost 4 bases and J lost 3 bases. The germline gives CDR1 SGHDT, CDR2 YYEEEE. The CDR3 nucleotides are TGTGCCAGCAGCACGGTGGGACAGGGGCACACTGAAGCTTTCTTT. Protein: CASSTVGQGHTEAFF. Full variable domain (remainder filled in from reference TRBV5-6 and TRBJ1-1): DAGVTQSPTHLIKTRGQQVTLRCSPKSGHDTVSWYQQALGQGPQFIFQYYEEEERQRGNFPDRFSGHQFPNYSSELNVNALLLGDSALYLCASSTVGQGHTEAFFGQGTRLTVV.

The rearrangement joins TRBV19 to TRBJ2-1, with D possibly TRBD2 on 5 matching bases. The ends were cut back, 3 bases at V and 4 bases at J, with 10 bases in the middle. CDR1 and CDR2 from the germline V gene are LNHDA and SQIVND (reference sequence). The CDR3 runs 14 residues. The CDR3: CASSMGSGYNEQFF. The CDR3 nucleotides read TGTGCCAGTAGTATGGGAAGCGGATACAATGAGCAGTTCTTC.

The chain is built from TRBV30 and TRBJ2-1; 9 bases are shared with TRBD1. Looked up from germline, CDR1 is GTSNPN and CDR2 is SVGIG (reference sequence). V was clipped by 4 bases and J by 10 bases; unmatched bases: 8. The CDR3 has 13 residues. The CDR3 region is CAWTRQGVEEQFF. CDR3 DNA sequence: TGTGCCTGGACCCGACAGGGGGTAGAGGAGCAGTTCTTC.

This chain connects TRBV3-1 (or the pseudogene TRBV3-2) to TRBJ2-5, with TRBD2 matching over 8 bases. CDR3 length: 16 amino acids. CDR1 and CDR2 from the germline V gene are LGHDT and YNNKEL (reference sequence). V was clipped by 4 bases and J by 5 bases; unmatched bases: 12. Here the CDR3 reads CASSLAASGPRETQYF. The CDR3, as DNA: TGTGCCAGCAGCCTCGCGGCTAGCGGGCCCCGGGAGACCCAGTACTTC.

A single count supports this clone. The chain couples TRBV10-3 to TRBJ1-2; tentative D call: TRBD1 (6 bases). The CDR3 sequence is 13 residues long. V dropped 4 bases and J dropped 8 bases, with 14 bases sitting between them. CDR1 ENHRY and CDR2 SYGVKD come from the germline V gene. The CDR3 DNA is TGTGCCATCAGTGGGACAGTGGATGGAGGCTACACCTTC. Translation: CAISGTVDGGYTF.

The V gene is TRBV19, the J gene TRBJ2-7; TRBD1 agrees at 8 bases. The CDR3 has 15 residues. The germline CDR1 and CDR2 sequences are LNHDA and SQIVND (reference sequence). Trimming cost V 3 bases and J 1 base; bases outside gene matches: 5. CDR3: CASSIPGQASYEQYF. For the CDR3, the DNA is TGTGCCAGTAGTATTCCGGGACAGGCTTCCTACGAGCAGTACTTC. Full variable domain (outside the CDR3, taken from reference TRBV19 and TRBJ2-7): DGGITQSPKYLFRKEGQNVTLSCEQNLNHDAMYWYRQDPGQGLRLIYYSQIVNDFQKGDIAEGYSVSREKKESFPLTVTSAQKNPTAFYLCASSIPGQASYEQYFGPGTRLTVT.

A word on this clone: The sample holds other DNA sequences that translate to the same CDR3. The chain couples TRBV7-2 to TRBJ2-7, with D perhaps matching TRBD2 (6 bases). Germline loops: CDR1 SGHTA, CDR2 FQGNSA. The CDR3 loop spans 15 amino acids. The V end lost 0 bases, the J end lost 1 base, and 10 bases lay between the germline ends. The CDR3 protein is CASSLAGGGSYEQYF. The CDR3 nucleotides read TGTGCCAGCAGCTTAGCCGGGGGTGGTTCCTACGAGCAGTACTTC.

The chain uses TRBV19 and TRBJ2-1; D might be TRBD2 (5 bases). CDR3 size: 12 residues. Germline V gene data show CDR1 as LNHDA and CDR2 as SQIVND (reference sequence). V dropped 5 bases and J dropped 8 bases, with 10 bases sitting between them. CDR3 loop: CASSGLADEQFF. The DNA for the CDR3 is TGTGCCAGTAGTGGTCTAGCCGATGAGCAGTTCTTC.

V usage is TRBV28 and J usage is TRBJ1-1; D gene ambiguous. Germline assignment: CDR1 MDHEN and CDR2 SYDVKM. V was trimmed by 4 bases and J by 4 bases, leaving 7 bases between them. This CDR3 has 12 amino acids. The CDR3, as DNA: TGTGCCAGCAGTTCTTCCCCCACTGAAGCTTTCTTT. As protein: CASSSSPTEAFF.

The chain combines TRBV11-2 with TRBJ2-7, with D possibly being TRBD2 (5 bases). Germline V gives CDR1 SGHAT, CDR2 FQNNGV. This CDR3 region has 15 residues. Trimming took off 1 base at V and 3 bases at J, with 13 bases between the two ends. This CDR3 reads CASSLVSGRGYEQYF. Written as DNA, the CDR3 is TGTGCCAGCAGCTTAGTTTCAGGACGGGGCTACGAGCAGTACTTC.

This chain's CDR3 is CATSDPAGGPEAFF. The CDR3 bases are TGTGCCACCAGTGATCCAGCAGGGGGCCCTGAAGCTTTCTTT. The V gene is TRBV24-1, the J gene TRBJ1-1; 8 bases fit TRBD1. V gave up 3 bases and J gave up 6 bases; unmatched junction bases: 5. The CDR3 runs to 14 residues. The germline CDR1 and CDR2 sequences are KGHDR and SFDVKD.

The genes are TRBV24-1 and TRBJ2-2; no definite D call. Germline CDR1 is KGHDR and CDR2 is SFDVKD. This CDR3 region has 13 residues. Trimming stripped 2 bases from V and 3 bases from J, with 3 bases between. CDR3 protein: CATSDSDTGELFF. The CDR3 DNA is TGTGCCACCAGTGATTCCGACACCGGGGAGCTGTTTTTT.

The rearrangement joins TRBV7-2 to TRBJ2-7; D not certain. The CDR3 loop spans 13 amino acids. V gave up 2 bases and J gave up 6 bases, with 11 bases separating them. The germline gives CDR1 SGHTA, CDR2 FQGNSA. The CDR3 DNA reads TGTGCCAGCAGCTTAAGCCCCCCTAGCGAGCAGTACTTC. Protein product: CASSLSPPSEQYF.

The rearrangement uses TRBV13 and TRBJ1-3; D is uncertain. Trimming shortened V by 1 base and J by 0 bases, and 10 bases separated the two germline ends. The CDR3 is 16 amino acids. Per germline, CDR1 PRHDT and CDR2 FYEKMQ (reference sequence). Here the CDR3 DNA reads TGTGCCAGCAGCTTAGCTAGTGGAAGCTCTGGAAACACCATATATTTT. Its translation is CASSLASGSSGNTIYF.

This clone was seen once. This chain connects TRBV19 to TRBJ2-5; no clear D gene. The CDR3 contains 12 residues. V lost 5 bases and J lost 4, with 8 bases in between. The germline CDR1 and CDR2 sequences are LNHDA and SQIVND (reference sequence). The CDR3 reads CASSPRGETQYF. Written as DNA, the CDR3 is TGTGCCAGTAGTCCTCGAGGAGAGACCCAGTACTTC.

The genes are TRBV2 and TRBJ2-5, with D perhaps matching TRBD1 (6 bases). The CDR3 runs 13 residues. Germline assignment: CDR1 SNHLY and CDR2 FYNNEI. V shed 1 base and J shed 3 bases, with 6 bases lying between them. The CDR3 region is CASSEEGEETQYF. CDR3 DNA sequence: TGTGCCAGCAGTGAAGAGGGGGAAGAGACCCAGTACTTC.

J is TRBJ1-6 and V is TRBV6-1, with D uncertain. The CDR3 is made up of 15 amino acids. CDR1 is MNHNS and CDR2 is SASEGT in the germline V gene. V was clipped by 3 bases and J by 9 bases, with 15 bases between them. CDR3 DNA: TGTGCCAGCAGTGAGCGCCTGTTCGGTTCTTCACCCCTCCACTTT. Translated: CASSERLFGSSPLHF.

This chain uses TRBV5-1 with TRBJ1-1; D not resolved. CDR3 length: 15 residues. Germline V gene data show CDR1 as SGHRS and CDR2 as YFSETQ. The germline V and J ends were trimmed by 0 bases and 5 bases, with 14 bases remaining between them. The CDR3 sequence: CASSLVSGSGTEAFF. CDR3 DNA sequence: TGCGCCAGCAGCTTGGTCTCGGGTAGTGGGACTGAAGCTTTCTTT.

This chain joins TRBV11-2 and TRBJ1-3; no clear D gene. CDR1 is SGHAT, CDR2 FQNNGV, per germline. V was cut by 1 base and J by 0 bases, with 4 bases left in between. This CDR3 is built from 14 residues. The CDR3 nucleotides read TGTGCCAGCAGCTTAGCAGACTCTGGAAACACCATATATTTT. It encodes CASSLADSGNTIYF.

This chain uses TRBV18 with TRBJ1-2, with D unresolved. The V end lost 0 bases, the J end lost 3 bases, and 5 bases lay between the germline ends. This CDR3 contains 13 residues. The germline V gene encodes CDR1 KGHSH and CDR2 LQKENI. CDR3 residues: CASSPPSDYGYTF. CDR3 nucleotide sequence: TGTGCCAGCTCACCACCGTCGGACTATGGCTACACCTTC. Based on the CDR3 plus reference TRBV18 and TRBJ1-2, the full variable domain is NAGVMQNPRHLVRRRGQEARLRCSPMKGHSHVYWYRQLPEEGLKFMVYLQKENIIDESGMPKERFSAEFPKEGPSILRIQQVVRGDSAAYFCASSPPSDYGYTFGSGTRLTVV.